This entry lists 12 T cell receptor beta chains sequenced from one sample in a study of T cells in narcolepsy (dated by TCRdb to between 2018 and 2020). Library preparation used the immunoSEQ multiplex PCR assay. Sourced from immuneACCESS, this table was stored by TCRdb with only in-frame sequences that have V and J called. A share of the clones is absent; for the studies checked, an unresolved V gene accounts for under half, and the remainder has no known explanation. The sample table contains 26,000 or so clones; only one count was recorded for more than 75% of them. The ten largest clones add up to 3.4% of the sample. The sequenced sample consisted of CD45RA- memory CD4+ T cells from PBMCs. The intended sense of this specimen's cell subset or site label: memory T cells sorted ex vivo from peripheral blood. Receptor source: a human donor with narcolepsy.

This chain links TRBV9 with TRBJ2-7; D may be TRBD2 (5 bases). This CDR3 comprises 18 residues. Trimming removed 0 bases from V and 0 bases from J, with 19 bases in between. CDR1 is SGDLS, CDR2 YYNGEE, per germline. The CDR3 sequence: CASSVESDGLPSSYEQYF. DNA of the CDR3: TGTGCCAGCAGCGTAGAGTCGGACGGACTTCCGAGCTCCTACGAGCAGTACTTC.

The rearrangement uses TRBV27 and TRBJ1-5; 10 positions match TRBD1. The J segment lost 2 bases and the V segment lost 7 bases, leaving 14 bases of the junction unmatched. The CDR3 consists of 18 residues. Germline V gene sequence: CDR1 MNHEY, CDR2 SMNVEV (reference sequence). In DNA, the CDR3 is TGTGCCAGCACTTCCCTTAGAGGGACAGGGGTTCGCAATCAGCCCCAGCATTTT. Protein sequence: CASTSLRGTGVRNQPQHF.

This clone has a single count. This rearrangement joins TRBV4-2 to TRBJ2-4; 9 nucleotides align to TRBD1. Trimming cost V 1 base and J 5 bases; bases outside gene matches: 3. Germline V gives CDR1 LGHNA, CDR2 YNFKEQ. The CDR3 sequence is 15 residues long. The CDR3 nucleotides read TGTGCCAGCAGCCAAGCAACAGGGGGCCAAAACATTCAGTACTTC. Its protein is CASSQATGGQNIQYF.

The chain couples TRBV5-1 to TRBJ2-5, with 10 nucleotides matching TRBD2. The ends lost 0 bases at V and 3 bases at J; junction bases unmatched: 5. Germline lookup yields CDR1 SGHRS and CDR2 YFSETQ. This CDR3 comprises 16 residues. CDR3 residues: CASSLVSGGSEETQYF. The CDR3 region has the DNA TGCGCCAGCAGCTTGGTTAGCGGGGGGAGTGAAGAGACCCAGTACTTC.

The sample holds a few counts of this clone. The gene calls are TRBV5-1 and TRBJ1-5; 10 bases line up with TRBD1. The CDR3 is 17 amino acids. Germline values: CDR1 SGHRS, CDR2 YFSETQ. Trimming cost V 4 bases and J 0 bases; bases outside gene matches: 7. The CDR3, as DNA: TGCGCCAGCAGCCCCGGGACAGGGGCTTATAGCAATCAGCCCCAGCATTTT. Protein sequence: CASSPGTGAYSNQPQHF.

The chain couples TRBV5-4 to TRBJ1-2; 9 bases align to TRBD1. In germline, CDR1 is SGHNT, CDR2 YYREEE (reference sequence). J gave up 5 bases and V 5 bases, and 4 bases lay outside the gene matches. The CDR3 has 13 residues. The CDR3 bases are TGTGCCAGCAGGGGGACAGGGAGGTATGGCTACACCTTC. It is translated as CASRGTGRYGYTF. Using reference TRBV5-4 and TRBJ1-2 for the parts outside the CDR3, the full variable domain is ETGVTQSPTHLIKTRGQQVTLRCSSQSGHNTVSWYQQALGQGPQFIFQYYREEENGRGNFPPRFSGLQFPNYSSELNVNALELDDSALYLCASRGTGRYGYTFGSGTRLTVV.

The chain uses TRBV19 and TRBJ2-2, with TRBD1 identical over 9 bases. CDR1 LNHDA and CDR2 SQIVND come from the germline V gene (reference sequence). This CDR3 is 19 amino acids long. With V trimmed by 5 bases and J by 2 bases, 15 bases remained unmatched. CDR3 sequence: CASSARTGAFRGNTGELFF. The CDR3 DNA sequence: TGTGCCAGTAGTGCACGGACAGGGGCGTTCCGGGGTAACACCGGGGAGCTGTTTTTT.

CDR3 amino acids: CASSQRTGPDTQYF. For the CDR3, the DNA is TGTGCCAGCAGCCAACGGACTGGTCCTGATACGCAGTATTTT. The chain combines TRBV7-9 with TRBJ2-3; D perhaps matches TRBD2 (5 bases). Germline loops: CDR1 SEHNR, CDR2 FQNEAQ (reference sequence). The ends were cut back, 5 bases at V and 6 bases at J, with 15 bases in the middle. CDR3 length equals 14 residues.

The CDR3 spells CASSLVRMETQYF. The CDR3 DNA reads TGTGCCAGCAGCTTAGTGAGGATGGAGACCCAGTACTTC. The chain is built from TRBV7-2 and TRBJ2-5; no firm D call. Trimming cost V 1 base and J 5 bases, with 8 bases left between them. In germline, CDR1 is SGHTA, CDR2 FQGNSA. This CDR3 spans 13 amino acids.

The V gene is TRBV5-1, the J gene TRBJ2-7; D is tentatively TRBD1 or TRBD2 (6 bases each). Trimming took 2 bases from V and 3 from J, leaving 15 bases between them. The CDR3 extends over 15 amino acids. CDR1 is SGHRS and CDR2 is YFSETQ in the germline V gene. In DNA, the CDR3 is TGCGCCAGCAGCTTACAGGGACTGGTCCTCTACGAGCAGTACTTC. It specifies CASSLQGLVLYEQYF.

This clone was observed a few times. One junction end disagrees with the germline gene, perhaps due to a read error. The rearrangement links TRBV30 to TRBJ1-1; 8 nucleotides align to TRBD1. Germline assignment: CDR1 GTSNPN and CDR2 SVGIG (reference sequence). The CDR3 is 15 residues long. The CDR3 sequence is CAGRGGRQGFTEAFF. The CDR3 nucleotides read TGTGCCGGGAGGGGGGGGAGACAGGGGTTCACTGAAGCTTTCTTT.

The rearrangement uses TRBV14 and TRBJ1-3, with TRBD1 identical over 9 bases. The CDR3 runs 15 residues. The J segment lost 6 bases and the V segment lost 1 base, leaving 4 bases of the junction unmatched. Germline lookup yields CDR1 SGHDN and CDR2 FVKESK. Written as DNA, the CDR3 is TGTGCCAGCAGCCAAGCCGGGACAGGGTTAAACACCATATATTTT. Its protein product is CASSQAGTGLNTIYF.